This T cell receptor (beta chain) was observed in a study of a mutant IDH1 vaccine in newly diagnosed glioma. Overall study context: Of the patients given treatment, approximately 60% were male and 37.5% were female, and a mean age of about 40 years was recorded.

Study conclusions and caveats: Patients mounted vaccine-induced immune responses in around 93% of cases.

Unmatched junction bases numbered 6, after V lost 11 bases and J lost 1 base. The CDR3 extends over 14 amino acids. Germline CDR1 is ENHRY and CDR2 is SYGVKD. Produced via immunoSEQ multiplex PCR; TCRdb's table is partial and in-frame only. The sample shows approximately 60,000 clones, over 80% of them seen only once. This clone has only one observation. The antigen is undetermined. As to time point: week 47, end of study. Vaccinated patients received 300 ug of mutant IDH1 20-mer peptide per dose, with topical imiquimod. The chain recombines TRBV10-3 with TRBJ2-2, with TRBD1 matching over 8 bases. The sample in question was PBMCs, obtained from a glioma patient whose treatment included an IDH1 peptide vaccine. This TCR was sampled from a man younger than 45 with glioma. The CDR3 sequence: CACQGTGNTGELFF. CDR3 DNA sequence: TGTGCCTGCCAAGGGACAGGGAACACCGGGGAGCTGTTTTTT.